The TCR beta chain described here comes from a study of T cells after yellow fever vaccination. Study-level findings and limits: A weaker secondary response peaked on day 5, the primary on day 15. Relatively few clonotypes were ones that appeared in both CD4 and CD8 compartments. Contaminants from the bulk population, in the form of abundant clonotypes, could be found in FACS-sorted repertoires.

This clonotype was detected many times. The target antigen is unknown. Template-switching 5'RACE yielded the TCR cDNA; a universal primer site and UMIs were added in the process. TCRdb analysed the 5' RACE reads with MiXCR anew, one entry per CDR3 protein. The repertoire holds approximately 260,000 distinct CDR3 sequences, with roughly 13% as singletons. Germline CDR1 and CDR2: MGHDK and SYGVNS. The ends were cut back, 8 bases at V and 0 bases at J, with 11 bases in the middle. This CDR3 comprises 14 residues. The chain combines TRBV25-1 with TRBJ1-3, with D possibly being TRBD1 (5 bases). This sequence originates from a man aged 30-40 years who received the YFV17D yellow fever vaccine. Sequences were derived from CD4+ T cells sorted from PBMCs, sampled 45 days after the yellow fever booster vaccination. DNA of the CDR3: TGTGCCAGCGAGACAGCCGGCTCTGGAAACACCATATATTTT. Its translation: CASETAGSGNTIYF.